This T cell receptor beta chain was captured by sequencing in a study of identical twins. The study's findings and limits: Fewer insertions characterized abundant cord blood beta clonotypes, whereas memory repertoires showed none.

In TCRdb, the 5' RACE reads were re-called with MiXCR into one record per CDR3 protein. The top ten hold roughly 4% of the sample, which has about 690,000 distinct CDR3 sequences, 21% seen once. The sample holds a few counts of this clonotype. What it binds is unknown. These records were also assigned to another study, of T cells expressing NK-cell markers.

Material: PBMCs. This TCR was recovered from a woman aged 18-30 years in good health.

The DNA of the CDR3 is TGCGCCAGCAGTCAATCTGGACTAGCGGGCCCACCCGTCTCCTACGAGCAGTACTTC. Translated, it gives CASSQSGLAGPPVSYEQYF. The rearrangement joins TRBV23-1 to TRBJ2-7, with TRBD2 matching over 11 bases. TRBV23-1 is flagged as an ORF with uncertain function. CDR3 length: 19 residues. The J segment lost 0 bases and the V segment lost 0 bases, leaving 10 bases of the junction unmatched.